This TCR beta chain originates from a study of cytomegalovirus exposure and HLA in healthy donors. Study observations and caveats: As a later analysis showed, several of the most significant clusters appeared to be linked to common viral pathogens. The authors later found HLA-associated TCR beta chains more clonally expanded than equally common others. A previous analysis found most TCR beta V segments productive roughly 87% or roughly 30% of the time. By a later analysis, the bulk of CMV-associated TCR beta chains appeared HLA-restricted.

Looked up from germline, CDR1 is LNHDA and CDR2 is SQIVND (reference sequence). The CDR3 totals 10 residues. Trimming took 6 bases from V and 6 from J, leaving 5 bases between them. PCR was performed using 60 Vbeta and 13 Jbeta primers. TCRdb's table, derived via immunoSEQ multiplex PCR, lists solely in-frame clones and lacks some. The profile shows under 200,000 clones, roughly 83% of them singletons. Details on this clone: No antigen is known for it.

The TCR sequence derives from a boy between 2 and 10 years old in good health and CMV-seronegative. The chain combines TRBV19 with TRBJ1-2; D unclear. The source material was PBMCs. In nucleotides, the CDR3 is TGTGCCAGTAGCGGGGATGGCTACACCTTC. Its protein product is CASSGDGYTF.